This entry describes one T cell receptor beta chain. Its antigen is unidentified. Noted treatment: approximately 9-day PBMC culture with coronavirus spike peptide pools or control peptides (ViraFEST assay). From the unexposed donor, CD4+ T cells were collected ahead of the COVID-19 pandemic (2011-2018). The sample originates from a study of vaccination and CD4 T cells after COVID-19. Study at large: Overlapping spike peptides served as the stimulus for the cells. These peptides came from SARS-CoV-2 and from the common cold coronaviruses HCoV-NL63, HCoV-OC43 and HCoV-229E.

With the Oncomine TCR Beta short-read assay, DNA from cultured CD4+ T cells was sequenced. TCRdb used MiXCR to reprocess the PCR reads, holding one entry per CDR3 protein. The sample lists about 5,600 distinct CDR3 sequences; about 41% were seen once. Study-wide results and caveats: The rise in median SARS-CoV-2-reactive clonotypes, from about 20 to 38, was not significant.

The sample taken for sequencing was CD4+ T cells from blood, cultured in vitro. This receptor was obtained from a human donor in good health.

CDR3 sequence reads: CASGNDYTF. As DNA, the CDR3 is TGTGCCAGCGGGAATGACTACACCTTC. The chain employs TRBV12-1 and TRBJ1-2. TRBV12-1 is marked as a pseudogene. The CDR3 is 9 amino acids.